This T cell receptor (beta chain) derives from a study of shared clonotypes between healthy human individuals (dated by TCRdb to the early 2020s). Study-level background: The cohort comprised a couple of women and a few men aged 18 to 49 years. To increase sequencing depth and limit assay-specific biases, different laboratories used diverse techniques to prepare libraries and sequence TCR repertoires. Per donor, leukapheresis produced somewhere between about 0.9 and 9.5 billion PBMCs. Per donor, three plates each were used for CD4 naive and CD4 memory, two for CD8 naive, and one for CD8 memory. The study deeply sequenced blood TCR repertoires of roughly five healthy adults to estimate repertoire size and the extent of clonotype sharing between individuals. Broader findings and caveats from the paper: Sharing across a few donors was observed for around 5% of naive CD4, 3% to 3.5% of naive CD8, 2.3% of memory CD4, and 0.4% of memory CD8 clonotypes. Estimated clonotype richness was generally larger for naive than for memory subsets. Sampling was limited to blood, and TCR repertoires in tissue likely differ from TCR repertoires in blood. Higher generation probabilities were observed for clonotypes shared by all four sorted-subset donors than for non-shared clonotypes. Rarefaction of sorted-subset datasets indicated incomplete sequencing despite the large sequencing depth. Because the study included a small number of donors, the genetic and exposure-history diversity represented was limited. Pairwise subsampling indicated that sequencing depth was expected to affect the degree of clonotype sharing among donors.

With respect to this clone: Its specific antigen is unknown. Base qualities are missing; no much larger clone stands one base away.

TCR CDR3 regions were amplified from genomic DNA by multiplex PCR using the deep immunoSEQ assay. Extracted genomic DNA from each cell subset was spread evenly across all wells of several immunoSEQ 96-well plates, with each plate serving as a replicate. For sorted subsets, approximately 200 ng of genomic DNA, equivalent to some 30,000 T cell genomes, went into each replicate PCR. The purified libraries were quantified using a Qubit 3.0 fluorometer, sized with a Bioanalyzer 2100, and then quantified again using the KAPA Library Quantification kit. Each immunoSEQ 96-well plate was sequenced on its own single-read 150-cycle Illumina NextSeq 550 flow cell. The original methods were these. Because only junctional sequences without quality scores were contained in the immunoSEQ output, filtering matching that applied to full-length reads could not be performed. Sequences were annotated with PyIR, a Python wrapper for IgBLAST v1.9, using IMGT germline references to assign V/J genes and CDR3. Reads were filtered out if the reads had weak V/J assignments (E-value above 1e-6), no CDR3, stop codons, out-of-frame junctions, or ambiguous translated residues. V3J clonotypes were defined by identical inferred V gene, J gene, and CDR3 amino acid sequence. The percentage overlap between two repertoires was calculated by dividing the number of shared unique clonotypes by the size of the smaller repertoire. Repertoire richness was assessed with RTK rarefaction, the Chao1 estimator, and Recon v2.1 estimates of unobserved clonotypes. For all TCRbeta clonotypes obtained by the gDNA method from four donors, generation probabilities were computed with OLGA. This is the immuneACCESS table as TCRdb keeps it, with only in-frame sequences that have V and J called. A part of the clones is gone; compared with another copy, unresolved V genes explain less than half, and the rest is unexplained. The V and J calls and clone size were taken over from that table, and D and trimming were inferred from the DNA. For this sample the table gives 650,000 to 700,000 clones, of which about 92% were detected only once. The ten biggest clones cover about 34% of the sample.

Healthy HIV-negative adults with no recently reported acute infections or vaccinations were included as donors. Every donor was a Caucasian adult residing in Nashville, Tennessee, USA. CD8 memory samples consisted of magnetically selected CD45RO+ cells combined with CCR7-negative CD45RA+ effector memory (TemRA) cells. Blood was obtained by leukapheresis, after which PBMCs were separated by Ficoll-Histopaque density gradient centrifugation and cryopreserved in liquid nitrogen vapor phase. Analytical flow cytometry was used to check the purity and quantity of each magnetically sorted T cell population. Each sorted fraction had its genomic DNA isolated and then quantified by UV absorbance on a Nanodrop 2000c. Sequencing used memory CD8+ T cells from PBMCs. The cell subset or site label, as the study defines it: CD45RO+ cells pooled with CCR7-negative TemRA cells. This receptor was identified in a young man in good health. Some clones in this sample may be carry-over from other donors' samples.

The CDR3 is CASSQIAATYEQYF. The base sequence is TGCGCCAGCAGCCAAATAGCGGCGACCTACGAGCAGTACTTC. The rearrangement joined TRBV4-1 to TRBJ2-5; TRBD2 is a possible D gene, resting on 6 matching bases. The J call may be mistaken, given a closer DNA end match to TRBJ2-7. The CDR3 sequence holds 14 residues, the cysteine and phenylalanine included. Only CDR3 DNA is held: 42 bases, read in frame from base 1. Via the germline V gene, CDR1 is MGHRA and CDR2 YSYEKL.